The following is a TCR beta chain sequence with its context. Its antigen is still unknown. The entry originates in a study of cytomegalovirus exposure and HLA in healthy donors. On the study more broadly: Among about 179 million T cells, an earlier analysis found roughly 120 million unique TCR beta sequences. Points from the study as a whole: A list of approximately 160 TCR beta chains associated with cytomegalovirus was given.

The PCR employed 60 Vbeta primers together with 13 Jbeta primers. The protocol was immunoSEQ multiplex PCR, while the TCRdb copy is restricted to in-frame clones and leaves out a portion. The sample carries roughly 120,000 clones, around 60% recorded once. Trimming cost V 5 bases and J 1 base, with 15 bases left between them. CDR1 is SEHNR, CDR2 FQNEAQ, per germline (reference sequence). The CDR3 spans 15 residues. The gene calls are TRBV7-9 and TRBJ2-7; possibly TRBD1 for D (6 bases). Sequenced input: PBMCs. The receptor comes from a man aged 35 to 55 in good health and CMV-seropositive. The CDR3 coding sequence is TGTGCCAGCAGCCTACACGACAGGAGATCCTACGAGCAGTACTTC. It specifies CASSLHDRRSYEQYF.